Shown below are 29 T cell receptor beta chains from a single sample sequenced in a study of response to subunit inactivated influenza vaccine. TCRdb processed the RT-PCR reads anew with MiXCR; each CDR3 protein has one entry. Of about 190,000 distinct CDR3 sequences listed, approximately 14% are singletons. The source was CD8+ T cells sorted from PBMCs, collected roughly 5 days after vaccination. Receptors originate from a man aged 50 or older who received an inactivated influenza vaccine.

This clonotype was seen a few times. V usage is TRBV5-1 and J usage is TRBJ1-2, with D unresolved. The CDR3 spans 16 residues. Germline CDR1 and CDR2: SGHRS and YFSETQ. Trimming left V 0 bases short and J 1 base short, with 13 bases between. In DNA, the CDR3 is TGCGCCAGCAGCTTGGATCCCGGCAGCGGTAACTATGGCTACACCTTC. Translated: CASSLDPGSGNYGYTF.

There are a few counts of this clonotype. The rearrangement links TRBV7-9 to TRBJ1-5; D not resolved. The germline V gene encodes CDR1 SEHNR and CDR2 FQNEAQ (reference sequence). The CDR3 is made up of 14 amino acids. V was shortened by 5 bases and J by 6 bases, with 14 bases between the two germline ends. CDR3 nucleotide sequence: TGTGCCAGCAGCCCCGAAAGTTTTGGTCAGCCCCAGCATTTT. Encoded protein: CASSPESFGQPQHF.

The CDR3 bases are TGCAGTGCTAGAGCTTCCCCCCTAGCTCGGGAAAGCTCCTACAATGAGCAGTTCTTC. Translating gives CSARASPLARESSYNEQFF. V gene TRBV20-1 combines with J gene TRBJ2-1, with D perhaps matching TRBD2 (5 bases). The CDR3 length is 19 residues. Trimming took off 1 base at V and 0 bases at J, with 22 bases between the two ends. Per germline, CDR1 DFQATT and CDR2 SNEGSKA (reference sequence).

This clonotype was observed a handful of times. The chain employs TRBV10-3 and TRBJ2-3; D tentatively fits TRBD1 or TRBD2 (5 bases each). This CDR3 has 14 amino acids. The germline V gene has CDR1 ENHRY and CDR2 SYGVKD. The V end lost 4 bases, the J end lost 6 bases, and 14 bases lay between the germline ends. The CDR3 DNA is TGTGCCATCAGTGTCGGCAGGGAGTCGGATACGCAGTATTTT. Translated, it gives CAISVGRESDTQYF.

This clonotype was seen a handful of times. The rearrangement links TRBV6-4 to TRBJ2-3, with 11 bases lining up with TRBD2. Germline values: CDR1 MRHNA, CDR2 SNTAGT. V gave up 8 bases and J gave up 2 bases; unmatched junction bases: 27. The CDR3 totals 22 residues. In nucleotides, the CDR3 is TGTGCCAGCGTCTGGGCCAGGGGGAATGTACTAGCGGGGGATAAATTCACAGATACGCAGTATTTT. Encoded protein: CASVWARGNVLAGDKFTDTQYF.

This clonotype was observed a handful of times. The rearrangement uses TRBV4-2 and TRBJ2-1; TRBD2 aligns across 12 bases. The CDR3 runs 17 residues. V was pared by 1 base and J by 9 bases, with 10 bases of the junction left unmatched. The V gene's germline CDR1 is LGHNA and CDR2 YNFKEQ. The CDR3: CASSQGSLAGGPIEQFF. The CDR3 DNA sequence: TGTGCCAGCAGCCAAGGATCGCTAGCGGGAGGGCCCATTGAGCAGTTCTTC.

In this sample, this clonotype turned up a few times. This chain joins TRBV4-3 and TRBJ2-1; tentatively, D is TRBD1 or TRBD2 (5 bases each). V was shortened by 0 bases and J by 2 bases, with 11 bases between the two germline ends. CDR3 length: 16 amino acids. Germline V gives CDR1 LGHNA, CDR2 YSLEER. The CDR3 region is CASSQDPRGPYNEQFF. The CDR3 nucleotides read TGCGCCAGCAGCCAAGATCCACGGGGACCCTACAATGAGCAGTTCTTC.

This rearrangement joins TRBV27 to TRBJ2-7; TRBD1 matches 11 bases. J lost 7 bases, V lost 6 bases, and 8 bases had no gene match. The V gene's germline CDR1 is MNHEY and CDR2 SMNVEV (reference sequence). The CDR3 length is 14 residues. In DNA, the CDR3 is TGTGCCAGCAGACCCGGACAGGGGGCGCGGGAGCAGTACTTC. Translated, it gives CASRPGQGAREQYF.

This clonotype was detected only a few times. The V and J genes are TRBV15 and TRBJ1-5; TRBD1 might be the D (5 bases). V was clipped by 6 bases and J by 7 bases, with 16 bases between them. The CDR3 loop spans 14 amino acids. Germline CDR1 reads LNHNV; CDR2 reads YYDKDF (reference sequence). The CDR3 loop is CATRGEGIGQPQHF. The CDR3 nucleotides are TGTGCCACCAGGGGGGAGGGGATAGGGCAGCCCCAGCATTTT.

The CDR3 DNA is TGTGCCAGCAGCTTAGCAACCCACAATGAGCAGTTCTTC. It encodes CASSLATHNEQFF. The chain employs TRBV11-2 and TRBJ2-1; unclear D gene. The CDR3 is 13 amino acids. The ends were cut back, 1 base at V and 5 bases at J, with 6 bases in the middle. Germline V gene lookup returns CDR1 SGHAT and CDR2 FQNNGV. Full variable domain (outside the CDR3, taken from reference TRBV11-2 and TRBJ2-1): EAGVAQSPRYKIIEKRQSVAFWCNPISGHATLYWYQQILGQGPKLLIQFQNNGVVDDSQLPKDRFSAERLKGVDSTLKIQPAKLEDSAVYLCASSLATHNEQFFGPGTRLTVL.

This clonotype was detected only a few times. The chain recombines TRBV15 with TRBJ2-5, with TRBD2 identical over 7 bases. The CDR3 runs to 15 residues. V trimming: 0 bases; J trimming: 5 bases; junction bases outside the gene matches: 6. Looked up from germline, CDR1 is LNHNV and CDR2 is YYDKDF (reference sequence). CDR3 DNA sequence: TGTGCCACCAGCAGAGATCGTCGGGGAGGGGAGACCCAGTACTTC. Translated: CATSRDRRGGETQYF. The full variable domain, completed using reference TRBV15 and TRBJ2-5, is DAMVIQNPRYQVTQFGKPVTLSCSQTLNHNVMYWYQQKSSQAPKLLFHYYDKDFNNEADTPDNFQSRRPNTSFCFLDIRSPGLGDTAMYLCATSRDRRGGETQYFGPGTRLLVL.

The CDR3 DNA sequence: TGTGCCAGCTCACCACCTCCGGGACAAATATCCTCCTACGAGCAGTACTTC. Amino acid sequence: CASSPPPGQISSYEQYF. The V gene is TRBV18, the J gene TRBJ2-7; tentatively, D is TRBD1 (6 bases). This CDR3 contains 17 residues. Trimming took 0 bases from V and 0 from J, leaving 15 bases between them. Germline CDR1 is KGHSH and CDR2 is LQKENI. The variable domain in full, with the rest retrieved from reference TRBV18 and TRBJ2-7, is NAGVMQNPRHLVRRRGQEARLRCSPMKGHSHVYWYRQLPEEGLKFMVYLQKENIIDESGMPKERFSAEFPKEGPSILRIQQVVRGDSAAYFCASSPPPGQISSYEQYFGPGTRLTVT.

Here the CDR3 DNA reads TGTGCCAGCAGCCAAGGATTAGGCAGGGGGTACGAGCAGTACTTC. Its translation is CASSQGLGRGYEQYF. This chain joins TRBV3-1 and TRBJ2-7; 7 positions match TRBD1. The CDR3 consists of 15 residues. The germline CDR1 and CDR2 sequences are LGHDT and YNNKEL (reference sequence). Trimming took 1 base from V and 4 from J; bases not matched to a gene: 7.

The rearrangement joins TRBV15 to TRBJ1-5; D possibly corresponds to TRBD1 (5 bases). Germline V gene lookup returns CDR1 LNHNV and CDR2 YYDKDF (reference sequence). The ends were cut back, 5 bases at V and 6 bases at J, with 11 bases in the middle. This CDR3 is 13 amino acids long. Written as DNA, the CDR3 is TGTGCCACCAGCGGCAGGAGGGGTCAGCCCCAGCATTTT. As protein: CATSGRRGQPQHF.

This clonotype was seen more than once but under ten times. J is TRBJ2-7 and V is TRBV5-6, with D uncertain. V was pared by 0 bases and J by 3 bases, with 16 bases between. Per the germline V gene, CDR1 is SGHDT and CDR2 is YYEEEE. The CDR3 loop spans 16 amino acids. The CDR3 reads CASSLEGGNPGYEQYF. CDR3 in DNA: TGTGCCAGCAGCTTGGAAGGCGGTAACCCTGGCTACGAGCAGTACTTC.

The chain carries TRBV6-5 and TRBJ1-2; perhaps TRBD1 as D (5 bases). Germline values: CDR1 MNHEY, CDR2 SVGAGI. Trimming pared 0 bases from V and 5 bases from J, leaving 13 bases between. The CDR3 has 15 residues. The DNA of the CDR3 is TGTGCCAGCAGTTACTCGACACAGGAGATATATGGCTACACCTTC. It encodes CASSYSTQEIYGYTF.

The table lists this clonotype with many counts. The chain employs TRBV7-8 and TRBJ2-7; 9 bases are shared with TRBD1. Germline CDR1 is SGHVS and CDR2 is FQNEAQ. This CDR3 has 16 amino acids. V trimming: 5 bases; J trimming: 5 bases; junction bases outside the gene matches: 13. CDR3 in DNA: TGTGCCAGCAGCGAAAGGGCCGGGACAGGGTATCACGAGCAGTACTTC. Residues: CASSERAGTGYHEQYF.

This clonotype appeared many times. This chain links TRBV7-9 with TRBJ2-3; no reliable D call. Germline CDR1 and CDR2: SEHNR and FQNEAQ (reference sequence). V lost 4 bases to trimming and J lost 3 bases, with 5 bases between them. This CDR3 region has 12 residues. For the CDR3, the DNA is TGTGCCAGCAGCTCCCAAACAGATACGCAGTATTTT. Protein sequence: CASSSQTDTQYF.

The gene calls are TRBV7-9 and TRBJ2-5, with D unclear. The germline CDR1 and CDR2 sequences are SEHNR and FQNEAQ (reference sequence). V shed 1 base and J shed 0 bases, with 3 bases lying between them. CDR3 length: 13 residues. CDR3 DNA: TGTGCCAGCAGCTTAGTCGACCAAGAGACCCAGTACTTC. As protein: CASSLVDQETQYF.

CDR3 protein: CASSTTNGEQYF. In DNA, the CDR3 is TGTGCCAGCAGTACTACAAACGGCGAGCAGTACTTC. The chain is built from TRBV6-2 or TRBV6-3 and TRBJ2-7; D not resolved. CDR3 length: 12 residues. Germline V gene data show CDR1 as MNHEY and CDR2 as SVGEGT. With 5 bases removed from V and 6 bases from J, the gap between germline ends came to 11 bases.

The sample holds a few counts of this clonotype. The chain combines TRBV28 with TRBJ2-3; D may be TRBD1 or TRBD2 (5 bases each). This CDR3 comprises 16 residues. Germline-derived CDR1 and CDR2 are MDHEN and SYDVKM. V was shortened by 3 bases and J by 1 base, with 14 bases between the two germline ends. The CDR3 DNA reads TGTGCCAGCAGTTTTCTGGGGCCCGGGGGCACAGATACGCAGTATTTT. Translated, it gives CASSFLGPGGTDTQYF.

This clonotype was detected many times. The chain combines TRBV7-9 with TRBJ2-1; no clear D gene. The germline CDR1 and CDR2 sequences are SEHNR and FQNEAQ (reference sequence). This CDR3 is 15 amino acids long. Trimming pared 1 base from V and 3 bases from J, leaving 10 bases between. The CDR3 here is CASSLGGVNYNEQFF. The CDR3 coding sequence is TGTGCCAGCAGCTTAGGGGGTGTTAACTACAATGAGCAGTTCTTC.

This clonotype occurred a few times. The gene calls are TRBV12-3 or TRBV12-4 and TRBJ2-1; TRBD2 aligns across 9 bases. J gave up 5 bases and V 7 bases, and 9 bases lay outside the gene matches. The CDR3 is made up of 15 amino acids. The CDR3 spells CASTPLAGVNNEQFF. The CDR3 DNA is TGTGCCAGCACTCCATTAGCGGGGGTCAACAATGAGCAGTTCTTC.

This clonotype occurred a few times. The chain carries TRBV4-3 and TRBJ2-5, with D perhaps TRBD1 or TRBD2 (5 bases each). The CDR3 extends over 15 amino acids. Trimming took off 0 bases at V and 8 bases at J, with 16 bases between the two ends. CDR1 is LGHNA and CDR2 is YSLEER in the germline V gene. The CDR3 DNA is TGCGCCAGCAGCCAAGATGGGGGATCCCAACGAACCCAGTACTTC. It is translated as CASSQDGGSQRTQYF.

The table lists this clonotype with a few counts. CDR3 sequence (DNA): TGTGCCAGTAGGTCCGGGGAGCTGTTTTTT. It yields the protein CASRSGELFF. The genes are TRBV19 and TRBJ2-2, with D uncertain. The CDR3 contains 10 residues. The germline V gene has CDR1 LNHDA and CDR2 SQIVND (reference sequence). Trimming took 6 bases from V and 6 from J, leaving 2 bases between them.

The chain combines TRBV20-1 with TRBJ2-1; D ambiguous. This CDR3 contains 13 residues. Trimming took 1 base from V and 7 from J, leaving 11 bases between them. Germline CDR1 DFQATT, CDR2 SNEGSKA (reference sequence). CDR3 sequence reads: CSARGNGPNEQFF. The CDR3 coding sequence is TGCAGTGCTAGAGGAAACGGACCGAATGAGCAGTTCTTC.

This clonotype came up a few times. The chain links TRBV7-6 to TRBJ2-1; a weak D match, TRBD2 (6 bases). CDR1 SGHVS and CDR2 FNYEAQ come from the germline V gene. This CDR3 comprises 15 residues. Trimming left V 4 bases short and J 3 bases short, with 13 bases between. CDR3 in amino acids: CASSSGPEGYNEQFF. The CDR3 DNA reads TGTGCCAGCAGCTCGGGGCCGGAGGGCTACAATGAGCAGTTCTTC. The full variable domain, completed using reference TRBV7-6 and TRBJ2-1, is GAGVSQSPRYKVTKRGQDVALRCDPISGHVSLYWYRQALGQGPEFLTYFNYEAQQDKSGLPNDRFSAERPEGSISTLTIQRTEQRDSAMYRCASSSGPEGYNEQFFGPGTRLTVL.

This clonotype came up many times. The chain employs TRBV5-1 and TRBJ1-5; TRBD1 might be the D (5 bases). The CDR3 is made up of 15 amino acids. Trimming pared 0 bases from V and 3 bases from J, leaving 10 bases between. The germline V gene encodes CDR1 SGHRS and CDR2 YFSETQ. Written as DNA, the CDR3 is TGCGCCAGCAGCTTGGAAGCAGGGTACAATCAGCCCCAGCATTTT. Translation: CASSLEAGYNQPQHF.

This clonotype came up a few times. The CDR3 DNA follows: TGTGCCAGCAGTAACTATTTCGACCTACTGGACTATGGCTACACCTTC. It codes for CASSNYFDLLDYGYTF. V is TRBV2 and J is TRBJ1-2; D call uncertain. CDR1 is SNHLY and CDR2 is FYNNEI in the germline V gene. The length of the CDR3 is 16 residues. Trimming removed 5 bases at V and 3 bases at J, with 19 bases between.